The 32 T cell receptor beta chains below all came from one sample that was sequenced in a study of blood T cells in healthy people across ages (dated by TCRdb to the mid-2010s). The method was 5' RACE. The sequencing machine was an Illumina HiSeq 2500. A second roughly 6 to 12 cycle PCR used a sample-barcoded 5' primer and a J-beta primer mix. TCRdb ran its own pipeline on the public reads, namely fastp trimming at Q25 and MiXCR clone calling, and kept in-frame beta chains. Every distinct CDR3 protein forms one entry, paired with its most common genes and DNA. This sample has roughly 860,000 distinct CDR3 sequences in its table, and approximately 67% of those were observed once. The ten largest account for about 27% of the sample. The sample taken for sequencing was blood. Every receptor here comes from a man under 40 in good health.

The rearrangement links TRBV12-3 or TRBV12-4 to TRBJ2-5, with D possibly TRBD2 on 5 matching bases. Trimming removed 6 bases at V and 5 bases at J, with 10 bases between. The CDR3 covers 12 residues. CDR3 bases: TGTGCCAGCAGCAACCAGCGGGAGACCCAGTACTTC. This encodes CASSNQRETQYF.

This sequence joins TRBV28 and TRBJ1-1; the D is unclear. V was trimmed by 7 bases and J by 1 base, leaving 16 bases between them. The germline V gene encodes CDR1 MDHEN and CDR2 SYDVKM. This CDR3 spans 15 amino acids. The CDR3 bases are TGTGCCAGCACCTGGAGTGGTGGCGGGAACACTGAAGCTTTCTTT. It codes for CASTWSGGGNTEAFF.

On this clonotype itself: Compared with germline, one end of the junction differs, possibly owing to a read error. This sequence joins TRBV7-3 and TRBJ2-3; D gene uncertain. This CDR3 contains 13 residues. Germline V gene sequence: CDR1 SGHTA, CDR2 FQGTGA. CDR3 nucleotides: TGTGCCATCAGCCCCTATGGCACAGATACGCAGTATTTT. This gives the protein CAISPYGTDTQYF.

CDR3 sequence: CASSEGGTFTYNEQFF. DNA for the CDR3: TGTGCCAGCAGTGAAGGGGGAACCTTCACCTACAATGAGCAGTTCTTC. The genes are TRBV2 and TRBJ2-1; D remains unclear. The germline V and J ends were trimmed by 1 base and 2 bases, with 12 bases remaining between them. Per germline, CDR1 SNHLY and CDR2 FYNNEI. This CDR3 comprises 16 residues.

This clonotype was seen a handful of times. The J gene is TRBJ1-2, the V gene TRBV15; 8 bases map to TRBD1. The CDR3 has 15 residues. Per the germline V gene, CDR1 is LNHNV and CDR2 is YYDKDF (reference sequence). V gave up 3 bases and J gave up 4 bases; unmatched junction bases: 7. The CDR3, as DNA: TGTGCCACCAGCAGGCCACAGGGGGTGAGCTATGGCTACACCTTC. Encoded protein: CATSRPQGVSYGYTF.

The chain carries TRBV7-6 and TRBJ2-1; D might be TRBD1 or TRBD2, each matching 5 bases. The CDR3 is made up of 16 amino acids. The V gene lost 5 bases and the J gene lost 5 bases, with 19 bases spanning the gap. CDR1 is SGHVS and CDR2 is FNYEAQ in the germline V gene. CDR3 coding DNA: TGTGCCAGCAGCCCCTCTTTATCAGGGACGAACAATGAGCAGTTCTTC. Protein: CASSPSLSGTNNEQFF.

This clonotype was detected a few times. The chain employs TRBV12-3 or TRBV12-4 and TRBJ1-1; D unresolved. The CDR3 totals 12 residues. V lost 6 bases, J lost 1 base, and 6 bases lay in between. The CDR3 reads CASRRQNTEAFF. CDR3 DNA: TGTGCCAGCAGGCGACAGAACACTGAAGCTTTCTTT.

The chain links TRBV6-5 to TRBJ2-2; the D is unclear. The CDR3 spans 12 residues. Trimming stripped 6 bases from V and 2 bases from J, with 4 bases between. Germline assignment: CDR1 MNHEY and CDR2 SVGAGI. CDR3 DNA: TGTGCCAGCAGGTCAAACACCGGGGAGCTGTTTTTT. Translation: CASRSNTGELFF.

This clonotype has only a few counts. The chain has TRBV12-3 or TRBV12-4 and TRBJ2-7; TRBD1 matches at 9 bases. V lost 5 bases to trimming and J lost 5 bases; unmatched junction nucleotides: 10. This CDR3 region has 15 residues. The CDR3 protein is CASSLNPTGGDEQYF. In nucleotides, the CDR3 is TGTGCCAGCAGTCTCAATCCGACAGGGGGGGACGAGCAGTACTTC.

The V gene is TRBV7-9, the J gene TRBJ2-1, with 9 bases identical to TRBD1. The CDR3 runs to 12 residues. V lost 10 bases to trimming and J lost 8 bases; unmatched junction nucleotides: 6. Germline V lookup: CDR1 SEHNR, CDR2 FQNEAQ (reference sequence). The CDR3 DNA sequence: TGTGCCACTCCACAGGGGGCCTATGAGCAGTTCTTC. Protein product: CATPQGAYEQFF.

A few counts support this clonotype. The chain links TRBV20-1 to TRBJ1-1; no clear D. Germline-derived CDR1 and CDR2 are DFQATT and SNEGSKA (reference sequence). Trimming stripped 2 bases from V and 4 bases from J, with 14 bases between. CDR3 length equals 14 residues. The CDR3: CSARWRTWGTEAFF. In DNA, the CDR3 is TGCAGTGCTAGATGGAGGACTTGGGGCACTGAAGCTTTCTTT.

The V call is TRBV6-6, the J call TRBJ2-4; 8 nucleotides match TRBD2. The DNA matches TRBJ2-7 better at its end, which makes the J call doubtful. The V gene's germline CDR1 is MNHNY and CDR2 SVGAGI (reference sequence). CDR3 length: 15 residues. CDR3 nucleotides: TGTGCCAGCAGTTACACTAGCGGCGACTTTTACGAGCAGTACTTC. It yields the protein CASSYTSGDFYEQYF.

This chain links TRBV9 with TRBJ2-5; D tentatively reads TRBD1 or TRBD2 (5 bases each). The J call is doubtful: the DNA matches TRBJ2-7 better. This CDR3 has 14 amino acids. Germline CDR1 SGDLS, CDR2 YYNGEE. The CDR3 sequence: CASSPAGRDYEQYF. The CDR3 nucleotides are TGTGCCAGCAGCCCGGCGGGCAGGGACTACGAGCAGTACTTC.

The chain has TRBV5-1 and TRBJ2-5; D ambiguous. The end of the DNA fits TRBJ2-7 better, so the J call may be wrong. Germline CDR1 is SGHRS and CDR2 is YFSETQ. CDR3 length: 15 amino acids. The CDR3 DNA is TGCGCCAGCAGCTTGAGTAGCCAATCTAACTACGAGCAGTACTTC. The encoded protein is CASSLSSQSNYEQYF.

This rearrangement joins TRBV27 to TRBJ1-2; D is possibly TRBD1 (5 bases). Germline V gives CDR1 MNHEY, CDR2 SMNVEV (reference sequence). CDR3 size: 14 residues. Deletions cut 2 bases from V and 5 bases from J, with 12 bases between. In nucleotides, the CDR3 is TGTGCCAGCAGTTTAGCTGCAGGGCCGTATGGCTACACCTTC. Encoded protein: CASSLAAGPYGYTF.

This clonotype was found many times. At one end, the junction sequence differs from germline, possibly due to a read error. This chain links TRBV7-2 with TRBJ2-1; the match to TRBD1 covers 7 bases. The CDR3 spans 15 residues. Looked up from germline, CDR1 is SGHTA and CDR2 is FQGNSA. The CDR3 spells CASSLGGGPYNEQFF. The CDR3 DNA sequence: TGTGCCAGCAGTTTAGGGGGCGGCCCCTACAATGAGCAGTTCTTC.

The chain has TRBV2 and TRBJ1-2, with D uncertain. CDR1 and CDR2 (germline): SNHLY, FYNNEI. Deletions cut 1 base from V and 8 bases from J, with 11 bases between. The CDR3 loop spans 13 amino acids. The CDR3 region has the DNA TGTGCCAGCAGTGAAGACAGAGTATGGGGCTACACCTTC. Amino acid sequence: CASSEDRVWGYTF.

CDR3 amino acids: CASSPPGRDQETQYF. CDR3 DNA: TGTGCCAGCAGCCCCCCTGGCAGGGATCAAGAGACCCAGTACTTC. The chain uses TRBV7-8 and TRBJ2-5; possibly TRBD1 for D (5 bases). The germline V and J ends were trimmed by 5 bases and 2 bases, with 15 bases remaining between them. CDR1 and CDR2 from the germline V gene are SGHVS and FQNEAQ. This CDR3 has 15 residues. The complete variable domain, with remaining parts taken from reference TRBV7-8 and TRBJ2-5, reads GAGVSQSPRYKVAKRGQDVALRCDPISGHVSLFWYQQALGQGPEFLTYFQNEAQLDKSGLPSDRFFAERPEGSVSTLKIQRTQQEDSAVYLCASSPPGRDQETQYFGPGTRLLVL.

V is TRBV20-1 and J is TRBJ2-3; D gene ambiguous. The germline V gene has CDR1 DFQATT and CDR2 SNEGSKA (reference sequence). This CDR3 contains 12 residues. With 5 bases removed from V and 2 bases from J, the gap between germline ends came to 8 bases. The DNA for the CDR3 is TGCAGTGCTTATGACGTCACAGATACGCAGTATTTT. This sequence encodes CSAYDVTDTQYF.

This clonotype was detected only a few times. This chain connects TRBV10-3 to TRBJ2-7; D possibly corresponds to TRBD2 (7 bases). The CDR3 totals 14 residues. The germline CDR1 and CDR2 sequences are ENHRY and SYGVKD. Trimming stripped 11 bases from V and 1 base from J, with 18 bases between. CDR3 sequence: CAAALRGASYEQYF. The CDR3 DNA sequence: TGTGCCGCCGCCCTCCGGGGGGCTTCCTACGAGCAGTACTTC.

The rearrangement joins TRBV5-1 to TRBJ2-3; D may be TRBD2 (5 bases). With 5 bases removed from V and 5 bases from J, the gap between germline ends came to 12 bases. Germline V gives CDR1 SGHRS, CDR2 YFSETQ. This CDR3 has 13 residues. CDR3 nucleotides: TGCGCCAGCAGTCTAGCCCGTGGAGATACGCAGTATTTT. The encoded protein is CASSLARGDTQYF.

CDR3 loop: CASSLGISGGKSDEQYF. CDR3 DNA: TGTGCCAGCAGCTTAGGGATTAGCGGGGGAAAATCCGACGAGCAGTACTTC. The chain uses TRBV13 and TRBJ2-4; TRBD2 agrees at 9 bases. The DNA matches TRBJ2-7 better at its end, which makes the J call doubtful. The CDR3 totals 17 residues. The germline V gene encodes CDR1 PRHDT and CDR2 FYEKMQ (reference sequence).

This chain links TRBV24-1 with TRBJ2-5; no firm D call. The CDR3 has 15 amino acids. Trimming stripped 5 bases from V and 1 base from J, with 13 bases between. The V gene's germline CDR1 is KGHDR and CDR2 SFDVKD. CDR3 amino acids: CATSVGRGRQETQYF. The CDR3 DNA reads TGTGCCACCAGTGTAGGCAGAGGCCGCCAAGAGACCCAGTACTTC.

The genes are TRBV28 and TRBJ2-7; 7 bases match TRBD1. V lost 3 bases to trimming and J lost 1 base; unmatched junction nucleotides: 6. The germline gives CDR1 MDHEN, CDR2 SYDVKM. This CDR3 contains 15 residues. CDR3 in amino acids: CASSLSGGVSYEQYF. DNA for the CDR3: TGTGCCAGCAGTTTGTCAGGGGGTGTATCCTACGAGCAGTACTTC. The variable domain in full, with the rest retrieved from reference TRBV28 and TRBJ2-7, is DVKVTQSSRYLVKRTGEKVFLECVQDMDHENMFWYRQDPGLGLRLIYFSYDVKMKEKGDIPEGYSVSREKKERFSLILESASTNQTSMYLCASSLSGGVSYEQYFGPGTRLTVT.

The CDR3 bases are TGTGCCAGCAGTTACGAGGACGAGCAGTACTTC. It translates to CASSYEDEQYF. This chain connects TRBV6-5 to TRBJ2-7; D is unclear. Trimming removed 2 bases at V and 5 bases at J, with 4 bases between. This CDR3 has 11 amino acids. Germline CDR1 reads MNHEY; CDR2 reads SVGAGI.

As regards this clonotype: One junction end does not reproduce the germline sequence, and a read error may be involved. The rearrangement links TRBV7-9 to TRBJ2-6; D remains ambiguous. Germline V gene lookup returns CDR1 SEHNR and CDR2 FQNEAQ (reference sequence). The CDR3 extends over 16 amino acids. The DNA of the CDR3 is TGCGCCAGCAGCTTGCCCTCCGTTTCTGGGGCCAACGTCCTGACTTTC. Encoded protein: CASSLPSVSGANVLTF.

V gene TRBV27 combines with J gene TRBJ1-3; D unclear. V lost 5 bases and J 4 bases, leaving 12 bases between the germline ends. CDR3 length: 14 amino acids. Germline CDR1 and CDR2: MNHEY and SMNVEV (reference sequence). CDR3 sequence: CASSPGRGGNTIYF. Written as DNA, the CDR3 is TGTGCCAGCAGTCCAGGACGAGGAGGAAACACCATATATTTT.

The chain uses TRBV10-3 and TRBJ1-1; 7 bases align to TRBD1. V shed 8 bases and J 4 bases; nucleotides not matched to a gene: 4. In germline, CDR1 is ENHRY, CDR2 SYGVKD. The CDR3 loop spans 12 amino acids. The CDR3 DNA follows: TGTGCCATCCAGGGGGGAGCCACTGAAGCTTTCTTT. This codes for CAIQGGATEAFF.

The genes are TRBV11-2 and TRBJ1-1; the D gene is possibly TRBD1 (5 bases). The CDR3 is made up of 14 amino acids. V lost 1 base and J lost 6, with 12 bases in between. The V gene's germline CDR1 is SGHAT and CDR2 FQNNGV. The CDR3 sequence is CASSLGHTGAEAFF. In nucleotides, the CDR3 is TGTGCCAGCAGCTTAGGGCACACAGGCGCTGAAGCTTTCTTT. Full variable domain (outside the CDR3, taken from reference TRBV11-2 and TRBJ1-1): EAGVAQSPRYKIIEKRQSVAFWCNPISGHATLYWYQQILGQGPKLLIQFQNNGVVDDSQLPKDRFSAERLKGVDSTLKIQPAKLEDSAVYLCASSLGHTGAEAFFGQGTRLTVV.

A few counts support this clonotype. V and J are TRBV6-2 or TRBV6-3 and TRBJ2-1; 9 nucleotides align to TRBD2. The V and J ends lost 7 bases and 7 bases, in that order; junction bases with no gene match: 8. CDR3 length: 14 amino acids. Germline CDR1 MNHEY, CDR2 SVGEGT. The CDR3 reads CASTGPSGVNEQFF. In DNA, the CDR3 is TGTGCCAGCACTGGGCCTAGCGGGGTAAATGAGCAGTTCTTC.

This clonotype was observed a handful of times. This chain uses TRBV7-3 with TRBJ2-3; D possibly uses TRBD1 or TRBD2 (5 bases each). From germline, CDR1 is SGHTA and CDR2 FQGTGA. The CDR3 sequence is 15 residues long. Trimming removed 3 bases at V and 2 bases at J, with 12 bases between. CDR3 sequence (DNA): TGTGCCAGCAGCTTGGGACCCATTAACACAGATACGCAGTATTTT. This translates into CASSLGPINTDTQYF.

The V and J genes are TRBV12-3 or TRBV12-4 and TRBJ1-2, with 9 bases fitting TRBD1. This CDR3 has 14 amino acids. Trimming took 5 bases from V and 4 from J; bases not matched to a gene: 5. In DNA, the CDR3 is TGTGCCAGCAGTCTACAGACAGGGGGCTATGGCTACACCTTC. This encodes CASSLQTGGYGYTF.